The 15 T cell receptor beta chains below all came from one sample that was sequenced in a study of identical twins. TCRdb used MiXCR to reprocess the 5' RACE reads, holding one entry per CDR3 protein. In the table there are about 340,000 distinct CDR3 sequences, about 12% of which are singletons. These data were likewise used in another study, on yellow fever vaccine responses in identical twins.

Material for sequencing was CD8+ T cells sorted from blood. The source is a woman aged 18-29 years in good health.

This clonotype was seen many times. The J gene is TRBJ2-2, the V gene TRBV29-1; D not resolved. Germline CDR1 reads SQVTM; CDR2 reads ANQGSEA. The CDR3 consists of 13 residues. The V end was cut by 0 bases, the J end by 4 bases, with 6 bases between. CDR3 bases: TGCAGCGTTGAAGATCAGACCACCGGGGAGCTGTTTTTT. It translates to CSVEDQTTGELFF.

The CDR3 nucleotides are TGCGCCAGCAGCCCTAGGACTAGCTGGGGGAGGAATGAGCAGTTCTTC. This sequence encodes CASSPRTSWGRNEQFF. The chain recombines TRBV4-1 with TRBJ2-1; 8 bases line up with TRBD2. The V gene end was trimmed by 4 bases and the J gene end by 7 bases; junction bases not matched to a gene: 12. The CDR3 is 16 residues long. Germline V lookup: CDR1 MGHRA, CDR2 YSYEKL.

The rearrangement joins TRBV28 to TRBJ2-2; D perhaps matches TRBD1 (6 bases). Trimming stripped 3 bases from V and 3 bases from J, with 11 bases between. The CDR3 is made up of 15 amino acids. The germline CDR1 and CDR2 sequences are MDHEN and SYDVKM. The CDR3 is CASSFRGRYTGELFF. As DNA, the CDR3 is TGTGCCAGCAGTTTCAGGGGTCGGTACACCGGGGAGCTGTTTTTT.

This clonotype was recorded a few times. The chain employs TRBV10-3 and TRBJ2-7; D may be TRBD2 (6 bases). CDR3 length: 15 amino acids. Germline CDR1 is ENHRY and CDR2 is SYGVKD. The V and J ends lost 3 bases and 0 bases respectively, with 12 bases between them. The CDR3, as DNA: TGTGCCATCAGTGAACCTAGCGATTACTCCTACGAGCAGTACTTC. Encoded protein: CAISEPSDYSYEQYF.

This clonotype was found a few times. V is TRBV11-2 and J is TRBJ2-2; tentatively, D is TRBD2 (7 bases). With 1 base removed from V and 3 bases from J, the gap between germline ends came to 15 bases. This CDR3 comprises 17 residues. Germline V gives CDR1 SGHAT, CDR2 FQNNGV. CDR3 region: CASSLALAGADTGELFF. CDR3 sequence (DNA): TGTGCCAGCAGCTTAGCTTTGGCGGGGGCTGACACCGGGGAGCTGTTTTTT.

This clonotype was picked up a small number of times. Here the CDR3 DNA reads TGTGCCAGTAGTATAGTTTCAGGGCAGCCCCAGCATTTT. Translating gives CASSIVSGQPQHF. The chain combines TRBV19 with TRBJ1-5; tentative D call: TRBD1 (5 bases). The CDR3 has 13 amino acids. Looked up from germline, CDR1 is LNHDA and CDR2 is SQIVND (reference sequence). The V end lost 1 base, the J end lost 7 bases, and 8 bases lay between the germline ends. The variable domain in full, with the rest retrieved from reference TRBV19 and TRBJ1-5, is DGGITQSPKYLFRKEGQNVTLSCEQNLNHDAMYWYRQDPGQGLRLIYYSQIVNDFQKGDIAEGYSVSREKKESFPLTVTSAQKNPTAFYLCASSIVSGQPQHFGDGTRLSIL.

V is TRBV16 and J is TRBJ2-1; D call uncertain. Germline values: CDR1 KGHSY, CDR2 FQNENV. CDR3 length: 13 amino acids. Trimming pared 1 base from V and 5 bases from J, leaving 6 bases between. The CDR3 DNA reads TGTGCCAGCAGCCAATTCGGCGACAATGAGCAGTTCTTC. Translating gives CASSQFGDNEQFF.

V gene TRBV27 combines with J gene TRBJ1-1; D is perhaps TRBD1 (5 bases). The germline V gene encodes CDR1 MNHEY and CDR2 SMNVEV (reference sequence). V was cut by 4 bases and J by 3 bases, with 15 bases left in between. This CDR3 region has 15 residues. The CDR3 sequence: CASSSRQKLYTEAFF. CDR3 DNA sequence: TGTGCCAGCAGTTCGAGACAGAAACTTTACACTGAAGCTTTCTTT.

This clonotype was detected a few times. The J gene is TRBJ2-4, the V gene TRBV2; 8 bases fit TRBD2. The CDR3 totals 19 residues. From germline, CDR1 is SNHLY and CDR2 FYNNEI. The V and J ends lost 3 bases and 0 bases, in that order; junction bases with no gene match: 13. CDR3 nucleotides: TGTGCCAGCAGTGAGTCGGGGGCACTAGCGGACCTAGCCAAAAACATTCAGTACTTC. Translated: CASSESGALADLAKNIQYF.

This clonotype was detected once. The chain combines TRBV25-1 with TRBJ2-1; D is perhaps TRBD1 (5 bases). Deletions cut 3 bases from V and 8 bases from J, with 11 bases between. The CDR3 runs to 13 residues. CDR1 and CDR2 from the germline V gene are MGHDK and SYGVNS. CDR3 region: CASSELGPHEQFF. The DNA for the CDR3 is TGTGCCAGCAGTGAGCTGGGGCCCCATGAGCAGTTCTTC. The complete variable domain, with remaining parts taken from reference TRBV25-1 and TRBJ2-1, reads EADIYQTPRYLVIGTGKKITLECSQTMGHDKMYWYQQDPGMELHLIHYSYGVNSTEKGDLSSESTVSRIRTEHFPLTLESARPSHTSQYLCASSELGPHEQFFGPGTRLTVL.

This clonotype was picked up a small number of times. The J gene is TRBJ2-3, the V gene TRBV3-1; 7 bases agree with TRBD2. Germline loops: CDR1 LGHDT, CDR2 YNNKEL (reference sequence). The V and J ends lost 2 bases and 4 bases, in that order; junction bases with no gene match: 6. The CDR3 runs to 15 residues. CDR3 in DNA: TGTGCCAGCAGCCAAACCACTAGCGCATCAGATACGCAGTATTTT. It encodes CASSQTTSASDTQYF.

CDR3 nucleotide sequence: TGCGCCAGCAGCCAGACAGGGGGCTCAGGCTACGAGCAGTACGTC. Its translation: CASSQTGGSGYEQYV. The chain couples TRBV4-1 to TRBJ2-7; TRBD1 matches at 10 bases. The CDR3 has 15 amino acids. V shed 3 bases, J shed 3 bases, and the junction held 5 bases outside the gene matches. CDR1 and CDR2 (germline): MGHRA, YSYEKL.

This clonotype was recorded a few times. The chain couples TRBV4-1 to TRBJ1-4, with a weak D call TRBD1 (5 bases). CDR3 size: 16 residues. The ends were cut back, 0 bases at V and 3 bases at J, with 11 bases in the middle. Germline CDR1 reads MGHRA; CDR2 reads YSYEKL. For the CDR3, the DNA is TGCGCCAGCAGCCAAGATTTCACCAGGGCTAATGAAAAACTGTTTTTT. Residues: CASSQDFTRANEKLFF.

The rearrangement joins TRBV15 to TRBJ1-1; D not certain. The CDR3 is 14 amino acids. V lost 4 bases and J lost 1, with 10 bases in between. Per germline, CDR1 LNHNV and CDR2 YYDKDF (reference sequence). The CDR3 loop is CATSIAGKNTEAFF. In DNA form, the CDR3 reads TGTGCCACCAGCATTGCTGGAAAGAACACTGAAGCTTTCTTT.

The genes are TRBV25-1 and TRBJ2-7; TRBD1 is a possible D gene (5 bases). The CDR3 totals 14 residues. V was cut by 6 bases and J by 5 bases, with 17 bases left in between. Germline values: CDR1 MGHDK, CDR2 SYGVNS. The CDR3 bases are TGTGCCAGCAGCCCTAGGGGCTCTCCCCACGAGCAGTACTTC. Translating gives CASSPRGSPHEQYF.